This T cell receptor beta chain came from a study of control samples from healthy donors and cancer patients. TCRdb's table, derived via immunoSEQ multiplex PCR, lists solely in-frame clones and lacks some. This sample yields 150,000 or so clones, of which 70% to 90% are seen a single time; approximately 4.9% belongs to the top ten. Trimming cost V 3 bases and J 0 bases, with 15 bases left between them. Germline V gives CDR1 KGHSH, CDR2 LQKENI. This CDR3 has 17 amino acids. V is TRBV18 and J is TRBJ1-3; D is undetermined. Input material: blood. The sequence came from a woman under 40 in good health. CDR3 amino acids: CASSPTARTVSGNTIYF. In DNA, the CDR3 is TGTGCCAGCTCACCCACGGCGCGGACGGTCTCTGGAAACACCATATATTTT.